Listed below are T cell receptor beta chains from one sample, sequenced in a study of blood T cell repertoires in COVID-19. Generated by immunoSEQ multiplex PCR, the TCRdb table keeps only in-frame clones and is missing some. This sample yields about 190,000 clones, of which approximately 79% are seen a single time; 9.5% to 15% belongs to the top ten. Sequenced sample: peripheral blood. These receptors were collected from a woman between 45 and 60 years old with acute or convalescent COVID-19. Each CDR3 is given with its conserved first and last residue. The D gene is left open where the match is weak. Size tells how often a clone was seen (once, few, many) or the class of an expanded clone, and some rows leave it out.

clone_size,d_call,j_call,v_call,cdr3_length,cdr3_aa,cdr3_nt
NA,NA,TRBJ2-7,TRBV19,13,CASSMVGSYEQYF,TGTGCCAGTAGTATGGTCGGGTCCTACGAGCAGTACTTC
NA,NA,TRBJ2-5,TRBV18,14,CASSPPGAGETQYF,TGTGCCAGCTCACCTCCAGGGGCTGGTGAGACCCAGTACTTC
NA,TRBD1,TRBJ1-5,TRBV19,15,CASSIDRGWDQPQHF,TGTGCCAGTAGTATCGACAGGGGTTGGGATCAGCCCCAGCATTTT
NA,NA,TRBJ1-2,TRBV6-5,14,CASSYSRGRYGYTF,TGTGCCAGCAGTTACTCTAGGGGCCGGTATGGCTACACCTTC
NA,NA,TRBJ2-7,TRBV6-5,15,CASNSASASSYEQYF,TGTGCCAGCAATTCGGCTAGCGCGAGCTCCTACGAGCAGTACTTC
NA,NA,TRBJ1-3,TRBV18,13,CASSPGAGNTIYF,TGTGCCAGCTCCCCGGGGGCTGGAAACACCATATATTTT
NA,TRBD2,TRBJ2-1,TRBV27,12,CARDKEGGEQFF,TGTGCCAGGGACAAAGAGGGAGGGGAGCAGTTCTTC
NA,TRBD1,TRBJ1-3,TRBV28,15,CAIHRGPNSGNTIYF,TGTGCCATCCACAGGGGACCCAACTCTGGAAACACCATATATTTT
once,NA,TRBJ2-7,TRBV5-1,13,CASSFFPSDEQYF,TGCGCCAGCAGCTTCTTCCCATCAGACGAGCAGTACTTC
once,TRBD1,TRBJ2-3,TRBV11-2,15,CASSLWQGGTDTQYF,TGTGCCAGCAGCTTATGGCAGGGGGGCACAGATACGCAGTATTTT
NA,TRBD2,TRBJ2-1,TRBV13,12,CASSLGGDEQFF,TGTGCCAGCAGCCTTGGGGGGGATGAGCAGTTCTTC
NA,NA,TRBJ2-7,TRBV10-3,12,CAISMTGYEQYF,TGTGCCATCAGCATGACAGGATACGAGCAGTACTTC
NA,TRBD1,TRBJ1-6,TRBV2,16,CASRWRQGGDQSPLHF,TGTGCCAGCAGGTGGCGACAGGGTGGGGATCAATCACCCCTCCACTTT
NA,NA,TRBJ1-4,TRBV12-3/TRBV12-4,11,CASSFGEKLFF,TGTGCCAGCAGTTTCGGTGAAAAACTGTTTTTT
NA,NA,TRBJ2-1,TRBV2,11,CASSGYQMQFF,TGTGCCAGCAGTGGGTATCAGATGCAGTTCTTC
NA,TRBD2,TRBJ2-7,TRBV30,13,CAWRGRGTYEQYF,TGTGCCTGGAGGGGGAGGGGAACCTACGAGCAGTACTTC
NA,NA,TRBJ1-1,TRBV3-1/TRBV3-2,14,CASSLGHWNTEAFF,TGTGCCAGCAGCCTGGGACACTGGAACACTGAAGCTTTCTTT
NA,TRBD2,TRBJ2-7,TRBV7-9,14,CASSFSGVTYEQYF,TGTGCCAGCAGCTTTAGCGGGGTTACCTACGAGCAGTACTTC
NA,NA,TRBJ2-2,TRBV5-1,15,CASRPGQPNTGELFF,TGCGCCAGCAGACCCGGACAGCCGAACACCGGGGAGCTGTTTTTT
NA,NA,TRBJ1-4,TRBV6-5,13,CASSRGQDEKLFF,TGTGCCAGCAGTAGGGGTCAAGATGAAAAACTGTTTTTT